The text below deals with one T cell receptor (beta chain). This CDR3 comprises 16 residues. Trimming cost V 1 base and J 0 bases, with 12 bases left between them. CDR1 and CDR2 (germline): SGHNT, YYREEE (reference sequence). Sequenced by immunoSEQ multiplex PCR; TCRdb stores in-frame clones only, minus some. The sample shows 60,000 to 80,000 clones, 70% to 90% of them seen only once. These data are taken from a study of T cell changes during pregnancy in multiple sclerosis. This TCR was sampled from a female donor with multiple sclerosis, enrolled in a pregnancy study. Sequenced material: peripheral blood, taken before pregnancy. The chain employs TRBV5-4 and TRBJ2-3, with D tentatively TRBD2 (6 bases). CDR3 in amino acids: CASSLPRLGSTDTQYF. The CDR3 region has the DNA TGTGCCAGCAGCTTGCCCCGACTAGGTAGCACAGATACGCAGTATTTT.